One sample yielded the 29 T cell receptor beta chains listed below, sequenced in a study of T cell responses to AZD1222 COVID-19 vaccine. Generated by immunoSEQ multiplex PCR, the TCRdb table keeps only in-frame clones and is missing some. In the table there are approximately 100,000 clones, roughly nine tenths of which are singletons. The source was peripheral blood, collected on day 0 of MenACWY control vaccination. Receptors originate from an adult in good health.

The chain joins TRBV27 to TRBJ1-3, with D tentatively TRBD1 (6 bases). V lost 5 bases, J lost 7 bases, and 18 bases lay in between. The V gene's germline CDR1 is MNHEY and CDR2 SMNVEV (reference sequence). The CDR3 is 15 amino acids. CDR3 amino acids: CASSQSRGGGNTIYF. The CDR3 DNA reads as TGTGCCAGCAGTCAAAGCAGAGGGGGAGGTAACACCATATATTTT.

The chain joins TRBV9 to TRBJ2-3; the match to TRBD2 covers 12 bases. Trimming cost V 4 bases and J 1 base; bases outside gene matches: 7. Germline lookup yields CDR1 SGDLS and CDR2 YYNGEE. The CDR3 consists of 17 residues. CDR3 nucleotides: TGTGCCAGCAGCTCCGGACTAGCGGGGTCGGGCACAGATACGCAGTATTTT. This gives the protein CASSSGLAGSGTDTQYF.

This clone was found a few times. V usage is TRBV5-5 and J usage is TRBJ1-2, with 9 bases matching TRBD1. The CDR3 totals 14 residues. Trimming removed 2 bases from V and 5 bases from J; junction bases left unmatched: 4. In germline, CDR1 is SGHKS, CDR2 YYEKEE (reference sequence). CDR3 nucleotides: TGTGCCAGCAGCTTAGGGACAGGGTTATATGGCTACACCTTC. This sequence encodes CASSLGTGLYGYTF.

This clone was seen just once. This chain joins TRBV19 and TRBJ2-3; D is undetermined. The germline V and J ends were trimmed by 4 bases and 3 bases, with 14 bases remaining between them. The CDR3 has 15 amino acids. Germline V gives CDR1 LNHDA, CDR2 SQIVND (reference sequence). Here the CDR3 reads CASSTSVFLTDTQYF. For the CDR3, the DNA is TGTGCCAGTAGTACAAGCGTTTTCCTAACAGATACGCAGTATTTT.

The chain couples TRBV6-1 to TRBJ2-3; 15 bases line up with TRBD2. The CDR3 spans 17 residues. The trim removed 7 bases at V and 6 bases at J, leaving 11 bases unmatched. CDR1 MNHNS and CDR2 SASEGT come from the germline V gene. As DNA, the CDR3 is TGTGCCAGCACTGACCTTGGACTAGCGGGGGGGAGTGATACGCAGTATTTT. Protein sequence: CASTDLGLAGGSDTQYF.

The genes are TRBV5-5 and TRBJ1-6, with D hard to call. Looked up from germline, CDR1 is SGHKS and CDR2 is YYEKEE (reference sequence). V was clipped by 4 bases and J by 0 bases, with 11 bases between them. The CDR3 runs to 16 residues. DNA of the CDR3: TGTGCCAGCAGCCACGACGGGAGCTCCTATAATTCACCCCTCCACTTT. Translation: CASSHDGSSYNSPLHF.

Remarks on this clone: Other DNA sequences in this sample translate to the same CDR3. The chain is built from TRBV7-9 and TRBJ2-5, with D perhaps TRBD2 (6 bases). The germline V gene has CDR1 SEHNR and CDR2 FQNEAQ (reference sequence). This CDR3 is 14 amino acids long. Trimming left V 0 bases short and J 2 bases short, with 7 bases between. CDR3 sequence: CASSLAGGQETQYF. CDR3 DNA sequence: TGTGCCAGCAGCTTAGCGGGGGGACAAGAGACCCAGTACTTC. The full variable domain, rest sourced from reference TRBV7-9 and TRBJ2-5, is DTGVSQNPRHKITKRGQNVTFRCDPISEHNRLYWYRQTLGQGPEFLTYFQNEAQLEKSRLLSDRFSAERPKGSFSTLEIQRTEQGDSAMYLCASSLAGGQETQYFGPGTRLLVL.

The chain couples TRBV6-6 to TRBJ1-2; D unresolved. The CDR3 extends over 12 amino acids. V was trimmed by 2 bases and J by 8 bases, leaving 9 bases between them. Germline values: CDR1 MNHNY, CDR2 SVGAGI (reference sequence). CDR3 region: CASSYDGVGYTF. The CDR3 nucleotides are TGTGCCAGCAGTTACGACGGGGTCGGCTACACCTTC.

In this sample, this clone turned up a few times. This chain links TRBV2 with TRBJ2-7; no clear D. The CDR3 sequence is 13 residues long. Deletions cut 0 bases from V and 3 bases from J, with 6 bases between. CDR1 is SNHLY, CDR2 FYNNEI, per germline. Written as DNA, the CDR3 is TGTGCCAGCAGTGAAGCCCCACTCTACGAGCAGTACTTC. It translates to CASSEAPLYEQYF.

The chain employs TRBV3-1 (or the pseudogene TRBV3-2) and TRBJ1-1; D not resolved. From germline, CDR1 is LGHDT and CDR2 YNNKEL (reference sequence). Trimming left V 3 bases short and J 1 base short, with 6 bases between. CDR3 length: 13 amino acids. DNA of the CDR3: TGTGCCAGCAGCCACCAGGCGAACACTGAAGCTTTCTTT. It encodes CASSHQANTEAFF.

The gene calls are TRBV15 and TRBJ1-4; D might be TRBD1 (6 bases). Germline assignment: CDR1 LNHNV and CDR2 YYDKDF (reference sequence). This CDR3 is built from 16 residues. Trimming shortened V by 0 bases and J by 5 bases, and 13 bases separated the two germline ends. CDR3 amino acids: CATSREVQGFNEKLFF. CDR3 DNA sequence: TGTGCCACCAGCAGAGAGGTACAGGGATTCAATGAAAAACTGTTTTTT.

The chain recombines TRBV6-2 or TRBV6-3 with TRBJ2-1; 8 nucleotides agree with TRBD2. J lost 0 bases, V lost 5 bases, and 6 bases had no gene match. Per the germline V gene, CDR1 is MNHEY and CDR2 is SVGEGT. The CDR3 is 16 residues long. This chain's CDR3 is CASSRSGASSYNEQFF. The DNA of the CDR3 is TGTGCCAGCAGTCGTAGCGGGGCGAGCTCCTACAATGAGCAGTTCTTC.

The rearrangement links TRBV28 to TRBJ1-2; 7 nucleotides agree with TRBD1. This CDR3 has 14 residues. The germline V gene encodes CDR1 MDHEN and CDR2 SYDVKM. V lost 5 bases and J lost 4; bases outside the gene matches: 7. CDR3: CASSSPQGSYGYTF. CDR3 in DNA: TGTGCCAGCAGTAGCCCACAGGGGAGCTATGGCTACACCTTC.

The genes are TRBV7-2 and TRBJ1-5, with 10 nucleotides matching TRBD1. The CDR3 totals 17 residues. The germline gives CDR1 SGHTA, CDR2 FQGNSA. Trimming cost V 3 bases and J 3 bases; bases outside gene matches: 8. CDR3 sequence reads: CASSLGGQGPHNQPQHF. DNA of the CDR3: TGTGCCAGCAGCTTGGGGGGACAGGGGCCCCACAATCAGCCCCAGCATTTT.

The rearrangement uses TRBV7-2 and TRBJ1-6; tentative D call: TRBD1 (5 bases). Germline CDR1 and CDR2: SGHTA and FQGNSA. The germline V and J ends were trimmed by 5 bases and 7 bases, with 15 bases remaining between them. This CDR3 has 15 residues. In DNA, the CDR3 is TGTGCCAGCAGCCCGGGGGGAGGGATGAATTCACCCCTCCACTTT. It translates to CASSPGGGMNSPLHF.

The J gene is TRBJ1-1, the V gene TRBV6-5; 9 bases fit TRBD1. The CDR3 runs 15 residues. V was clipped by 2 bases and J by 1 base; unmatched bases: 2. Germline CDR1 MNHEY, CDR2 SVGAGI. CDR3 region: CASSYGTGTNTEAFF. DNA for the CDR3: TGTGCCAGCAGTTACGGGACAGGGACGAACACTGAAGCTTTCTTT.

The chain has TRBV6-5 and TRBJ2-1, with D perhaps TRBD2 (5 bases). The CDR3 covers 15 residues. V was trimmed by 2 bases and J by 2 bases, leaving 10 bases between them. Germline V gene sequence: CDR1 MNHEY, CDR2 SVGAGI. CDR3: CASSYRGFPYNEQFF. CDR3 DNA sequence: TGTGCCAGCAGTTACAGAGGGTTCCCCTACAATGAGCAGTTCTTC.

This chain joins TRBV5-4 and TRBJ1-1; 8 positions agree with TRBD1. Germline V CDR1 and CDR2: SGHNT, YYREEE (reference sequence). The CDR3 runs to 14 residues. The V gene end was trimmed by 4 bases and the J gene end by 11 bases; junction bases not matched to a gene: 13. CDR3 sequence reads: CASSIRDRGWEAFF. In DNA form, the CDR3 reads TGTGCCAGCAGCATAAGAGACAGGGGCTGGGAGGCTTTCTTT.

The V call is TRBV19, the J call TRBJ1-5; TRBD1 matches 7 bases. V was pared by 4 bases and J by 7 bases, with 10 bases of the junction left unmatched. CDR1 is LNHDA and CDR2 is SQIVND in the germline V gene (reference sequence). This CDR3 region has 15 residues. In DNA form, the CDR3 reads TGTGCCAGTAGTAATGCCGGGGCAGGGGGGCAGCCCCAGCATTTT. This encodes CASSNAGAGGQPQHF. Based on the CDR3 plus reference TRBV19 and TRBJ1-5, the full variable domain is DGGITQSPKYLFRKEGQNVTLSCEQNLNHDAMYWYRQDPGQGLRLIYYSQIVNDFQKGDIAEGYSVSREKKESFPLTVTSAQKNPTAFYLCASSNAGAGGQPQHFGDGTRLSIL.

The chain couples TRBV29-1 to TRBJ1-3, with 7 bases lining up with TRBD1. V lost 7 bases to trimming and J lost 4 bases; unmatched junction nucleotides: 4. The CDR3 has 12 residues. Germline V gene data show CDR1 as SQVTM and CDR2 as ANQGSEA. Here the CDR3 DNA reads TGCAGCGCCACAGGGGACGGAAACACCATATATTTT. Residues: CSATGDGNTIYF.

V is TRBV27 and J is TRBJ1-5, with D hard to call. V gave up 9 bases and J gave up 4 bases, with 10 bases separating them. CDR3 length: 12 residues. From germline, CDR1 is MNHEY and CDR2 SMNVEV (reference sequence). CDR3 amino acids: CASWTSNQPQHF. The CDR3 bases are TGTGCCAGTTGGACTTCAAATCAGCCCCAGCATTTT.

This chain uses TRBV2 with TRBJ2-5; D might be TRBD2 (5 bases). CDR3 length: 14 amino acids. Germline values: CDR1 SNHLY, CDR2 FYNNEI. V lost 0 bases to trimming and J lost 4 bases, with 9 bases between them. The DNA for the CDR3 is TGTGCCAGCAGTGAAGCGCGGGCAGCAGAGACCCAGTACTTC. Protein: CASSEARAAETQYF.

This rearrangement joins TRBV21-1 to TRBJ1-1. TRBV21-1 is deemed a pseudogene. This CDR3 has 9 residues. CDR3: CASSPRDFF. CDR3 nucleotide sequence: TGTGCCAGCAGCCCCCGGGATTTCTTT.

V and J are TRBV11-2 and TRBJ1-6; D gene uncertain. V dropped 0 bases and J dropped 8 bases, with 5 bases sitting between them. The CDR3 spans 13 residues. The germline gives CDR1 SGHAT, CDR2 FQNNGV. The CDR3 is CASSLDGDSPLHF. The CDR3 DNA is TGTGCCAGCAGCTTAGATGGGGATTCACCCCTCCACTTT.

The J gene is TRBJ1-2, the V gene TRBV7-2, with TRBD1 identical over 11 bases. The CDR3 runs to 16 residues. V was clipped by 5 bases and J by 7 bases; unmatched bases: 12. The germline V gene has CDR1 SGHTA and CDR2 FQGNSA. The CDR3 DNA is TGTGCCAGCAGCCCGGACAGGGGGCGCCGGACTTTTGGCTACACCTTC. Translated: CASSPDRGRRTFGYTF.

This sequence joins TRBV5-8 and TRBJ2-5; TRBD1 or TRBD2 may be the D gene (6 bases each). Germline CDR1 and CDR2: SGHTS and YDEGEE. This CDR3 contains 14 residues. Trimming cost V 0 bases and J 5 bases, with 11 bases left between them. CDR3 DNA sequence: TGTGCCAGCAGCTTGGTTGGGGGGCTGGAGACCCAGTACTTC. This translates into CASSLVGGLETQYF.

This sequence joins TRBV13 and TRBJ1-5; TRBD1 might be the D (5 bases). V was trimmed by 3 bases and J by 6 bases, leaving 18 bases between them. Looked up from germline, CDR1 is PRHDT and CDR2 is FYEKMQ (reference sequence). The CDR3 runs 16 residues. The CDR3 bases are TGTGCCAGCAGCTTGAGGCAGGGAAGGTCGGGTCAGCCCCAGCATTTT. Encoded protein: CASSLRQGRSGQPQHF. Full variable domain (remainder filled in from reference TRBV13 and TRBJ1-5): AAGVIQSPRHLIKEKRETATLKCYPIPRHDTVYWYQQGPGQDPQFLISFYEKMQSDKGSIPDRFSAQQFSDYHSELNMSSLELGDSALYFCASSLRQGRSGQPQHFGDGTRLSIL.

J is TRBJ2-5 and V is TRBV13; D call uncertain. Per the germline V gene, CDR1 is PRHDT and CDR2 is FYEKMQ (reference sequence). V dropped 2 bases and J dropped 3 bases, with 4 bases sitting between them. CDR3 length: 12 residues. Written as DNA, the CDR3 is TGTGCCAGCAGCTTATTAGAAGAGACCCAGTACTTC. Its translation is CASSLLEETQYF.

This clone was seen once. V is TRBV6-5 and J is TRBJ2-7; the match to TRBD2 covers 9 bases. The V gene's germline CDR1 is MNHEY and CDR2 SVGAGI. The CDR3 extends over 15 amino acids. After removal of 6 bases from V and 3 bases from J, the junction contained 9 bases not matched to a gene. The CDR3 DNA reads TGTGCCAGCAGCCTAGGACTAGCGTCTAACTACGAGCAGTACTTC. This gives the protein CASSLGLASNYEQYF.